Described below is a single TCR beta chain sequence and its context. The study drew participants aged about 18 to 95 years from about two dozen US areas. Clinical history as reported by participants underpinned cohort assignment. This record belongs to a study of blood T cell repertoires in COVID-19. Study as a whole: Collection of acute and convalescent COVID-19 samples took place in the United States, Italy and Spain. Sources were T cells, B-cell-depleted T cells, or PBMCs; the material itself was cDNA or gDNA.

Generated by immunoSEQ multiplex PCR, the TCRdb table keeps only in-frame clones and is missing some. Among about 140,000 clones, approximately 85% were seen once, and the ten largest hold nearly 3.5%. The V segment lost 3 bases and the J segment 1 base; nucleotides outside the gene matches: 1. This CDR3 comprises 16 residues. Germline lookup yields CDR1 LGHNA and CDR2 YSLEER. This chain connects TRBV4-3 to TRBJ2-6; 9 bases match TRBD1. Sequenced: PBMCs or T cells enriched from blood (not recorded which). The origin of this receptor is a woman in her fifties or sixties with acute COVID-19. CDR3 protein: CASSQGTGSGANVLTF. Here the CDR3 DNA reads TGCGCCAGCAGCCAGGGGACAGGGTCTGGGGCCAACGTCCTGACTTTC.